These T cell receptor beta chains were read from a single sample in a study of T cells in narcolepsy. Here immunoSEQ multiplex PCR was the method, and the copy in TCRdb shows in-frame clones only, minus some. The sample shows about 27,000 clones, 79% of them seen only once. Sequenced: memory (CD45RA-) CD4+ T cells from blood. The receptors were gathered from a human donor in good health. The CDR3 runs from the conserved cysteine through the conserved F or W. D genes are given only for firm matches. The size field is filled for only some rows; it gives once, few, many or a size class.

clone_size j_call v_call d_call cdr3_nt cdr3_aa
. TRBJ2-3 TRBV5-1 . TGCGCCAGCACGCGGCAGGAGGGGACAGATACGCAGTATTTT CASTRQEGTDTQYF
. TRBJ2-2 TRBV4-1 TRBD2 TGCGCCAGCAGCCATCCCGGACTAGCGGGGGAGCTGTTTTTT CASSHPGLAGELFF
. TRBJ2-1 TRBV29-1 TRBD1 TGCAGCGTTGAAGATCCTGCTGGCAGGGGGCGCAGCTCGGGACTGGGGGGATCTGAGCAGTTCTTC CSVEDPAGRGRSSGLGGSEQFF
. TRBJ2-3 TRBV7-8 . TGTGCCAGCAGCTTAGCAGGGTTCCGCACAGATACGCAGTATTTT CASSLAGFRTDTQYF
. TRBJ2-3 TRBV5-1 . TGCGCCAGCAGCCCCAAGTCTCCAGATACGCAGTATTTT CASSPKSPDTQYF
. TRBJ1-5 TRBV14 . TGTGCCAGCAGCCAATATCTTGATCAGCCCCAGCATTTT CASSQYLDQPQHF
. TRBJ2-5 TRBV7-6 . TGTGCCAGCAGCTCGCGGACGGGGGTTGAGACCCAGTACTTC CASSSRTGVETQYF
. TRBJ1-5 TRBV15 . TGTGCCACTAGCAGAGATGGAGTTCAGCCCCAGCATTTT CATSRDGVQPQHF
. TRBJ2-3 TRBV28 . TGTGCCAGCAGTGCCCCCCCAGGCACAGATACGCAGTATTTT CASSAPPGTDTQYF
. TRBJ2-1 TRBV19 TRBD1 TGTGCCAGTAGCATACAGGGGGCAGGGGTCTACAATGAGCAGTTCTTC CASSIQGAGVYNEQFF
few TRBJ2-3 TRBV10-3 . TGTGCCATCAGCCGGGACCCAAACACAGATACGCAGTATTTT CAISRDPNTDTQYF
. TRBJ1-6 TRBV5-4 . TGTGCCAGCAGCCGGGGACGGGCGTATAATTCACCCCTCCACTTT CASSRGRAYNSPLHF
. TRBJ2-3 TRBV2 . TGTGCCAGCAGACTAGCAGCGGATACGCAGTATTTT CASRLAADTQYF
. TRBJ1-3 TRBV15 . TGTGCCACCAGCAGAGAGGCAGGTTACTCTGGAAACACCATATATTTT CATSREAGYSGNTIYF
. TRBJ1-2 TRBV18 . TGTGCCAGCTCACCACCGGGGCAGGCGGGCTATGGCTACACCTTC CASSPPGQAGYGYTF
. TRBJ1-1 TRBV5-1 TRBD1 TGCGCCAGCAGCTCGGGACAGTCCAACACTGAAGCTTTCTTT CASSSGQSNTEAFF
. TRBJ2-7 TRBV10-3 . TGTGCCATCAGTGAGGTTGTGGCTCGGAGTATATTCTTC CAISEVVARSIFF
once TRBJ2-5 TRBV7-2 . TGTGCCAGCAGTTCGATGCGGGCGGAGACCCAGTACTTC CASSSMRAETQYF
. TRBJ2-1 TRBV11-2 TRBD1 TGTGCCAGCAGCTCAACCCAAGGTAGGGACAGATACAATGAGCAGTTCTTC CASSSTQGRDRYNEQFF
. TRBJ2-2 TRBV9 TRBD2 TGTGCCAGCAGCCCCCGCGGGGGGCCGCAGACCGGGGAGCTGTTTTTT CASSPRGGPQTGELFF
. TRBJ1-4 TRBV6-5 . TGTGCCAGCAGTTACTCTCCCCGGGATAAACTGTTTTTT CASSYSPRDKLFF
. TRBJ2-6 TRBV5-4 TRBD1 TGTGCCAGCAGCTTTTCCGGGACAGGGCTTTCTGGGGCCAACGTCCTGACTTTC CASSFSGTGLSGANVLTF
. TRBJ2-2 TRBV9 . TGTGCCAGCAGCGTAGCCCCCCTACTAGTCCCCGGGGAGCTGTTTTTT CASSVAPLLVPGELFF
. TRBJ2-5 TRBV5-1 . TGCGCCAGCAGCTTCGACATAAGAGGGGAGACCCAGTACTTC CASSFDIRGETQYF
. TRBJ1-3 TRBV7-3 . TGTGCCAGCAGCCTTGAAGCGGGGACTGGAAACACCATATATTTT CASSLEAGTGNTIYF
. TRBJ2-7 TRBV29-1 . TGCAGCGTGTGGCGGGGCGGGACCTACGAGCAGTACTTC CSVWRGGTYEQYF
. TRBJ1-3 TRBV4-3 . TGCGCCAGCAGCCAAGACAGTGGAAACACCATATATTTT CASSQDSGNTIYF
once TRBJ2-3 TRBV6-1 TRBD2 TGTGCCAGCAGTGCGTTCCCGGGACTAGCGGGAGTGGTGGATACGCAGTATTTT CASSAFPGLAGVVDTQYF
. TRBJ2-7 TRBV7-2 TRBD1 TGTGCCAGCAGCGCTAGCCGGGACAGGGCTCCCTACGAGCAGTACTTC CASSASRDRAPYEQYF
. TRBJ2-3 TRBV29-1 . TGCAGCGAAGGAACAGGAACTAGCACAGATACGCAGTATTTT CSEGTGTSTDTQYF
. TRBJ1-4 TRBV6-1 . TGTGCCAGCAGCTTCAACCCGGGGGCAAGTGAAAAACTGTTTTTT CASSFNPGASEKLFF
. TRBJ2-7 TRBV21-1 . TGTGCCAGCAGCAAAAAGAATGATGGGGTTCGCTACGAGCAGTACTTC CASSKKNDGVRYEQYF
. TRBJ2-3 TRBV2 . TGTGCCAGCAGTAAAACAGGGAGCACAGATACGCAGTATTTT CASSKTGSTDTQYF
once TRBJ2-1 TRBV29-1 TRBD1 TGCAGCGGATCGACAGGGAAACTCCAGCTCAATGAGCAGTTCTTC CSGSTGKLQLNEQFF
. TRBJ1-1 TRBV19 . TGTGCCAGCACTCCAGGGTACCCAATGAACACTGAAGCTTTCTTT CASTPGYPMNTEAFF
. TRBJ2-7 TRBV5-4 TRBD2 TGTGCCAGCAGCCCGCGCGGGGGGGGTAGGTCCTACGAGCAGTACTTC CASSPRGGGRSYEQYF
. TRBJ2-5 TRBV7-3 . TGTGCCAGCAGCTTAAGGCCTCAAGAGACCCAGTACTTC CASSLRPQETQYF
. TRBJ1-4 TRBV25-1 . TGTGCCAGCGAGGGACAAGGGTCGGAAAAACTGTTTTTT CASEGQGSEKLFF
. TRBJ1-5 TRBV18 . TGTGCCAGCTCACCAGTCATGGTAGAGGGAAGCAATCAGCCCCAGCATTTT CASSPVMVEGSNQPQHF
few TRBJ1-6 TRBV19 . TGTGCCAGTAGTATGGTCGGAGGTGGGCGATCACCCCTCCACTTT CASSMVGGGRSPLHF
once TRBJ1-5 TRBV19 . TGTGCCAGTAGGGGGGGGATTGGAAGGAATCAGCCCCAGCATTTT CASRGGIGRNQPQHF
once TRBJ1-2 TRBV9 . TGTGCCAGCAGCGTAGACTCCCTTTGGGTCTATGGCTACACCTTC CASSVDSLWVYGYTF
. TRBJ2-7 TRBV6-1 . TGTGCCAGCAGTCCCCGGGATTTGCCTCACGAGCAGTACTTC CASSPRDLPHEQYF
. TRBJ2-7 TRBV5-1 TRBD1 TGCGCCAGCTCCTGGACGGGACAGCCCCTCCACGAGCAGTACTTC CASSWTGQPLHEQYF
. TRBJ2-4 TRBV6-1 . TGTGCCAGCAGAGGGGTCCTAACCAAAAACATTCAGTACTTC CASRGVLTKNIQYF
. TRBJ2-5 TRBV6-5 . TGTGCCAGCAGAACGGCCCAAGAGACCCAGTACTTC CASRTAQETQYF
once TRBJ2-7 TRBV15 . TGTGCCACCAGCAGAGGGGGCGGCGGGACTCATGGTGAGCAGTACTTC CATSRGGGGTHGEQYF
. TRBJ1-2 TRBV6-5 . TGTGCCAGCAGTGAATCGTGGGAAGAATATGGCTACACCTTC CASSESWEEYGYTF
. TRBJ1-2 TRBV27 . TGTGCCAGCAGCCGGGGGAATGGCTACACCTTC CASSRGNGYTF
. TRBJ2-7 TRBV11-2 TRBD1 TGTGCCAGCAGCCCTGTCCGACAGGGGGCCCACGAGCAGTACTTC CASSPVRQGAHEQYF
. TRBJ2-7 TRBV15 . TGTGCCACCAGCGTCGGGACGCAGGGGGGGAGGGACAAGCAGTACTTC CATSVGTQGGRDKQYF
. TRBJ1-2 TRBV14 TRBD1 TGTGCCAGCAGCCAGGGGACGACAGGGATACTCAACTATGGCTACACCTTC CASSQGTTGILNYGYTF